These 5 T cell receptor beta chains share one sample of origin, sequenced in a study of early T cells in non-severe SARS-CoV-2 infection. TCRdb processed the 5' RACE reads anew with MiXCR; each CDR3 protein has one entry. The sample carries more than 55,000 distinct CDR3 sequences, roughly 4.6% recorded once. The input for sequencing was whole blood, taken at baseline. The receptors were gathered from an adult who was a healthcare worker with PCR-confirmed SARS-CoV-2 infection or an uninfected control (not recorded which). The donor label of this sample is uncertain.

This clonotype was found many times. The chain has TRBV12-3 or TRBV12-4 and TRBJ1-5; D not certain. V was clipped by 5 bases and J by 1 base, with 6 bases between them. The CDR3 covers 13 residues. The CDR3 sequence: CASSLWSNQPQHF. CDR3 nucleotide sequence: TGTGCCAGCAGTCTCTGGAGCAATCAGCCCCAGCATTTT.

This clonotype was observed a few times. The CDR3 region has the DNA TGTGCCAGCAGTTATAACGGGGGTCCCACAGATACGCAGTATTTT. This translates into CASSYNGGPTDTQYF. V gene TRBV6-2 or TRBV6-3 combines with J gene TRBJ2-3; a possible D gene is TRBD2 (6 bases). The CDR3 sequence is 15 residues long. V lost 3 bases and J 2 bases, leaving 12 bases between the germline ends. Germline CDR1 reads MNHEY; CDR2 reads SVGEGT.

Turning to this clonotype: A single base separates this from a much larger clone, so it may be a read error. The chain uses TRBV25-1 and TRBJ1-5; D gene ambiguous. This CDR3 contains 12 residues. Germline V gives CDR1 MGHDK, CDR2 SYGVNS. The CDR3 region is CASNEAGEPQDF. The CDR3 DNA reads TGTGCCAGCAACGAAGCTGGGGAGCCCCAGGATTTT. Using reference TRBV25-1 and TRBJ1-5 for the parts outside the CDR3, the full variable domain is EADIYQTPRYLVIGTGKKITLECSQTMGHDKMYWYQQDPGMELHLIHYSYGVNSTEKGDLSSESTVSRIRTEHFPLTLESARPSHTSQYLCASNEAGEPQDFGDGTRLSIL.

This clonotype has at least ten counts. CDR3 sequence: CASSYSAGAPYEQYF. DNA of the CDR3: TGTGCCAGCAGTTACTCGGCGGGGGCGCCTTACGAGCAGTACTTC. The chain carries TRBV6-5 and TRBJ2-7, with D maybe TRBD2 (7 bases). V gave up 0 bases and J gave up 4 bases, with 13 bases separating them. The CDR3 is 15 residues long. Germline values: CDR1 MNHEY, CDR2 SVGAGI.

This clonotype has at least ten counts. J is TRBJ1-5 and V is TRBV10-2; D is possibly TRBD1 (5 bases). CDR3 size: 18 residues. Germline V gene lookup returns CDR1 WSHSY and CDR2 SAAADI. Trimming took off 4 bases at V and 0 bases at J, with 19 bases between the two ends. CDR3 loop: CASSVGGTGAYSNQPQHF. For the CDR3, the DNA is TGCGCCAGCAGTGTGGGGGGAACTGGAGCATATAGCAATCAGCCCCAGCATTTT.